This TCR beta chain was documented in a study of somatic mutations in cytotoxic T cells in rheumatoid arthritis. Profiling relied on immunoSEQ multiplex PCR, and the TCRdb table lists in-frame clones only, not all of them. The sample yields approximately 17,000 clones, more than 65% seen once. The CDR3 has 15 residues. The germline gives CDR1 SGDLS, CDR2 YYNGEE. The V segment lost 3 bases and the J segment 1 base; nucleotides outside the gene matches: 4. The TCR originated in an adult with rheumatoid arthritis. The sequenced sample was CD8+ T cells sorted from blood. The chain is built from TRBV9 and TRBJ2-1; TRBD1 agrees at 7 bases. CDR3 nucleotide sequence: TGTGCCAGCAGCGCACAGGGGAATTCCTACAATGAGCAGTTCTTC. This translates into CASSAQGNSYNEQFF.